This T cell receptor (beta chain) emerged from a study of T cell repertoires in cytomegalovirus infection. On the study more broadly: HLA-C-restricted CMV epitopes, recently identified, and well-studied HLA-B-restricted ones were used by the study. CMV infection together with matching HLA type was indicated by public TCR beta signatures.

The CDR3 is made up of 12 amino acids. After removal of 5 bases from V and 5 bases from J, the junction contained 1 base not matched to a gene. TCRdb reanalysed the reads using MiXCR and keeps one entry per CDR3 protein. Seen here are 110,000 to 150,000 distinct CDR3 sequences, around 30% observed once, and the top ten hold 45% to 55%. Study results and limitations: The cumulative frequency of public TCR beta families distinguished individuals who carried CMV together with the relevant HLA. Across the ex vivo response, the dominant clonotypes were HLA-C-restricted CMV-specific TCR beta clonotypes.

As to this clonotype: Antigen: not known.

This TCR was recovered from a human donor in good health (CMV status not recorded). Some clones in this sample may be carry-over from other donors' samples. This chain joins TRBV12-3 or TRBV12-4 and TRBJ2-7; 9 nucleotides line up with TRBD1. The sample here was CD8+ T cells from cultured PBMCs, taken from culture after CMV antigen stimulation. In DNA form, the CDR3 reads TGTGCCAGCAGTCGGGACAGGGACGAGCAGTACTTC. Protein: CASSRDRDEQYF.